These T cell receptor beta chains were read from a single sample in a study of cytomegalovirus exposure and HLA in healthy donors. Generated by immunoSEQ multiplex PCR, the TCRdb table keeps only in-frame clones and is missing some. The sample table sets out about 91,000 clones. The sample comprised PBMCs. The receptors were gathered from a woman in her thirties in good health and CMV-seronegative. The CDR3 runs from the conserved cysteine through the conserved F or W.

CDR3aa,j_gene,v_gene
CASALTEYTGELFF,TRBJ2-2,TRBV19
CASSRDRPSGYTF,TRBJ1-2,TRBV5-1
CSVGRLLSTDTQYF,TRBJ2-3,TRBV29-1
CASSGGFQPQHF,TRBJ1-5,TRBV6-1
CSAAGAQPQHF,TRBJ1-5,TRBV20-1
CASSSPDSTYEQYF,TRBJ2-7,TRBV5-4
CASSLTRDRGSQPQHF,TRBJ1-5,TRBV10-2
CATSSQQGNTEAFF,TRBJ1-1,TRBV15
CASSASQRGANTGELFF,TRBJ2-2,TRBV9
CASSLDVGLPYGYTF,TRBJ1-2,TRBV7-6
CATSSRGLDSSTDTQYF,TRBJ2-3,TRBV28
CASIGSGGTGELFF,TRBJ2-2,TRBV28
CAGSPSPAGNGELFF,TRBJ2-2,TRBV5-1
CASSMGASREQYF,TRBJ2-7,TRBV5-1
CASSVNSPQPQHF,TRBJ1-5,TRBV2
CASSSEGQGANEKLFF,TRBJ1-4,TRBV5-1
CASSLAGTHASTEAFF,TRBJ1-1,TRBV5-6
CASSLGGNYGYTF,TRBJ1-2,TRBV11-2
CASSQVYQGDQPQHF,TRBJ1-5,TRBV4-1
CASSLADRGLYEQYF,TRBJ2-7,TRBV7-9
CASAPLHGKDNEQFF,TRBJ2-1,TRBV19
CASSPPGQNYEQYF,TRBJ2-7,TRBV4-2
CASSQDRGTGEKLFF,TRBJ1-4,TRBV4-1
CAISTGEDYGYTF,TRBJ1-2,TRBV10-3
CASSLLRGGLIQYF,TRBJ2-4,TRBV28
CASLKQGATGANVLTF,TRBJ2-6,TRBV19
CASSLAGGVEQYF,TRBJ2-7,TRBV7-3
CASSFSGGSQPQHF,TRBJ1-5,TRBV10-2
CASSRDLQETQYF,TRBJ2-5,TRBV19
CASSQIPSGRGANTGELFF,TRBJ2-2,TRBV5-1
CASSTSGGRNQPQHF,TRBJ1-5,TRBV7-2